A selection of T cell receptor beta chains follows, all from one sample in a study of T cells after yellow fever vaccination. TCRdb re-called the 5' RACE reads through MiXCR, storing one row per CDR3 protein. The sample includes roughly 310,000 distinct CDR3 sequences, 8.7% of them seen just once. The source material was PBMCs, sampled on the day of the first yellow fever vaccination. Every receptor here comes from a man between 18 and 29 years old who received the YFV17D yellow fever vaccine. The CDR3 runs from the conserved cysteine through the conserved F or W. D genes are given only for firm matches. Only part of the rows carry a size: once, few, many, or a class if the clone is expanded.

NA,TRBV15,NA,TRBJ2-7,CATSRDLRGEDHHARF,TGTGCCACCAGCAGAGATCTGAGGGGAGAGGACCACCACGCCCGATTC
NA,TRBV18,TRBD1,TRBJ1-2,CASWDYRGNNYGYTF,TGTGCCAGCTGGGACTACAGGGGTAACAACTATGGCTACACCTTC
few,TRBV4-1,NA,TRBJ1-2,CASSQDGGKGYTF,TGCGCCAGCAGCCAAGATGGGGGGAAGGGCTACACCTTC
few,TRBV7-9,NA,TRBJ1-5,CASSLELPPLGPQHF,TGTGCCAGCAGCTTAGAACTACCCCCCCTTGGGCCCCAGCATTTT
NA,TRBV15,NA,TRBJ1-6,CATSRGREDSPLHF,TGTGCCACCAGCAGAGGACGGGAAGACTCACCCCTCCACTTT
NA,TRBV7-2,TRBD1,TRBJ1-6,CASSYPTGTGGFNSPLHF,TGTGCCAGCAGCTACCCAACCGGGACAGGGGGTTTTAATTCACCCCTCCACTTT
NA,TRBV7-9,TRBD1,TRBJ1-1,CASSPLRTGTEAFF,TGTGCCAGCAGCCCTCTTCGGACAGGGACTGAAGCTTTCTTT
few,TRBV7-3,NA,TRBJ1-1,CASSLTYGGGTEAFF,TGTGCCAGCAGCTTAACGTATGGAGGGGGCACTGAAGCTTTCTTT
many,TRBV7-9,NA,TRBJ1-4,CASSFVATNEKLFF,TGTGCCAGCAGCTTTGTTGCGACTAATGAAAAACTGTTTTTT
NA,TRBV9,NA,TRBJ2-2,CASSVALGTGELFF,TGTGCCAGCAGCGTAGCGTTAGGTACCGGGGAGCTGTTTTTT
few,TRBV4-3,NA,TRBJ1-1,CASSLAQGATEAFF,TGCGCCAGCAGCCTCGCTCAGGGAGCCACTGAAGCTTTCTTT
NA,TRBV12-3/TRBV12-4,NA,TRBJ1-2,CASSLSVRPHGYTF,TGTGCCAGCAGTTTATCTGTCAGACCCCATGGCTACACCTTC
few,TRBV20-1,NA,TRBJ2-7,CSASAWVTTYEQYF,TGCAGTGCCTCCGCTTGGGTGACGACCTACGAGCAGTACTTC
few,TRBV7-3,NA,TRBJ2-6,CASSLIPPPSGANVLTF,TGTGCCAGCAGCTTAATTCCCCCCCCCTCTGGGGCCAACGTCCTGACTTTC
NA,TRBV27,NA,TRBJ1-4,CASSPTRRDWAGKLFF,TGTGCCAGCAGTCCCACACGCCGGGACTGGGCTGGGAAACTGTTTTTT
NA,TRBV5-1,NA,TRBJ1-3,CASSLAVGAGNTIYF,TGCGCCAGCAGCTTGGCCGTCGGGGCTGGAAACACCATATATTTT
NA,TRBV7-9,NA,TRBJ1-3,CASSFNTGNTIYF,TGTGCCAGCAGCTTTAATACTGGAAACACCATATATTTT
many,TRBV5-1,NA,TRBJ1-6,CASSLAPADNSPLHF,TGCGCCAGCAGCTTGGCGCCAGCCGATAATTCACCCCTCCACTTT
NA,TRBV6-5,TRBD1,TRBJ1-2,CASSLTDRGYGYTF,TGTGCCAGCAGTTTGACAGACAGGGGATATGGCTACACCTTC
few,TRBV13,TRBD2,TRBJ2-1,CASSFGLVPGREQFF,TGTGCCAGCAGCTTCGGACTAGTGCCCGGGCGGGAGCAGTTCTTC
many,TRBV24-1,NA,TRBJ2-3,CATSARAGTDTQYF,TGTGCCACCAGTGCCAGGGCGGGCACAGATACGCAGTATTTT
few,TRBV19,TRBD1,TRBJ1-6,CASSPTGQPRSPLHF,TGTGCCAGTAGTCCAACGGGACAGCCGAGGTCACCCCTCCACTTT
few,TRBV7-3,TRBD1,TRBJ2-3,CASSLTRTGPDTQYF,TGTGCCAGCAGCTTAACGAGGACAGGGCCAGATACGCAGTATTTT
many,TRBV12-3/TRBV12-4,NA,TRBJ2-1,CASSFPRHEQFF,TGTGCCAGCAGTTTTCCCAGGCATGAGCAGTTCTTC
NA,TRBV4-3,TRBD2,TRBJ2-1,CASSQALRASGTNEQFF,TGCGCCAGCAGCCAAGCGCTTAGGGCTAGCGGGACCAATGAGCAGTTCTTC
NA,TRBV24-1,NA,TRBJ2-5,CATSDFREETQYF,TGTGCCACCAGTGATTTCAGGGAGGAGACCCAGTACTTC
NA,TRBV6-2/TRBV6-3,NA,TRBJ1-4,CASSYPSRGGEKLFF,TGTGCCAGCAGTTACCCTTCCCGGGGGGGTGAAAAACTGTTTTTT
NA,TRBV4-3,TRBD2,TRBJ2-1,CASSQESGGAYNEQFF,TGCGCCAGCAGCCAAGAAAGCGGGGGGGCCTACAATGAGCAGTTCTTC
NA,TRBV4-2,TRBD1,TRBJ2-5,CATRQGAGETQYF,TGTGCCACAAGACAGGGGGCCGGAGAGACCCAGTACTTC